This T cell receptor beta chain was recorded in a study of T-cell memory formation after mild COVID-19. The study's findings and limits: Some clones that responded turned up in pre-infection memory, which suggests that cross-reactive memory joined in. CD4+ contracting clones lay mainly in CM and EM, CD8+ ones in EMRA.

TCRdb passed the 5' RACE reads through MiXCR, listing each CDR3 protein once. The sample consists of approximately 400,000 distinct CDR3 sequences, 24% of them appearing once. Ten or more counts support this clonotype. Its antigen is still unknown. The receptor was isolated from an adult woman who had mild COVID-19 (a few samples of this study predate the infection). Cell type and time point are not known. What was sequenced was PBMCs or a T cell subset sorted from them (not recorded which).

The CDR3 DNA is TGTGCCAGCAGCGAGTTTGGCTATGGCTACACCTTC. It codes for CASSEFGYGYTF. The chain is built from TRBV28 and TRBJ1-2; D unclear. V dropped 6 bases and J dropped 4 bases, with 9 bases sitting between them. Per germline, CDR1 MDHEN and CDR2 SYDVKM. The CDR3 extends over 12 amino acids.